The 10 T cell receptor beta chains listed next were all sequenced from one sample in a study of T cell responses to AZD1222 COVID-19 vaccine (dated by TCRdb to about 2021). The time point tag for this specimen amounts to: baseline before first vaccination. Receptor amplification or capture employed the immunoSEQ multiplex PCR assay. The table was pulled from immuneACCESS by TCRdb, which kept in-frame rearrangements only. Such tables lose some clones; where checked, under half of the loss comes from unresolved V genes, and the rest has no known cause. A total of approximately 140,000 clones appear in this sample, about 89% of them only once. Jointly, the top ten make up about 3% of the sample. This sample comprised peripheral blood, obtained on day 0 of AZD1222 vaccination. Receptor source: an adult in good health.

This rearrangement joins TRBV19 to TRBJ2-1, with 14 bases aligning to TRBD2. This CDR3 has 18 amino acids. J gave up 0 bases and V 5 bases, and 6 bases lay outside the gene matches. Germline lookup yields CDR1 LNHDA and CDR2 SQIVND (reference sequence). As DNA, the CDR3 is TGTGCCAGTAGTCCTAGGACTAGCGGGGGGTACTCCTACAATGAGCAGTTCTTC. Its protein product is CASSPRTSGGYSYNEQFF.

This rearrangement joins TRBV6-5 to TRBJ1-6; possible D gene TRBD1, 6 bases. The length of the CDR3 is 15 residues. V dropped 5 bases and J dropped 7 bases, with 15 bases sitting between them. Germline CDR1 MNHEY, CDR2 SVGAGI. CDR3 DNA: TGTGCCAGCAGTAGGGGGGGGCAGCGAAATTCACCCCTCCACTTT. This gives the protein CASSRGGQRNSPLHF.

The sample holds a few counts of this clone. This sample includes further DNA sequences coding for the same CDR3. The chain has TRBV15 and TRBJ2-3, with 7 bases aligning to TRBD1. J gave up 6 bases and V 5 bases, and 5 bases lay outside the gene matches. Germline CDR1 reads LNHNV; CDR2 reads YYDKDF (reference sequence). The CDR3 consists of 13 residues. The CDR3 sequence is CATSSRGGDTQYF. CDR3 bases: TGTGCCACCAGCTCGCGAGGGGGCGATACGCAGTATTTT.

The J gene is TRBJ2-5, the V gene TRBV5-1, with a tentative D call TRBD2 (5 bases). The length of the CDR3 is 16 residues. The V end was cut by 0 bases, the J end by 0 bases, with 12 bases between. Germline V gene data show CDR1 as SGHRS and CDR2 as YFSETQ. CDR3 residues: CASSLATLEYQETQYF. The CDR3 bases are TGCGCCAGCAGCTTGGCTACACTAGAGTACCAAGAGACCCAGTACTTC.

The chain has TRBV9 and TRBJ1-5; TRBD1 might be the D (5 bases). Per germline, CDR1 SGDLS and CDR2 YYNGEE. CDR3 length equals 14 residues. Trimming cost V 3 bases and J 4 bases, with 11 bases left between them. DNA for the CDR3: TGTGCCAGCAGCGGAGCACAGGAAAATCAGCCCCAGCATTTT. It is translated as CASSGAQENQPQHF.

The V and J genes are TRBV12-3 or TRBV12-4 and TRBJ1-2; 8 bases agree with TRBD1. V gave up 3 bases and J gave up 8 bases; unmatched junction bases: 5. The CDR3 sequence is 13 residues long. CDR3 residues: CASSLDRARGYTF. The CDR3, as DNA: TGTGCCAGCAGTTTGGACAGGGCGCGAGGCTACACCTTC.

The chain recombines TRBV24-1 with TRBJ1-6; weak D call: TRBD1 (5 bases). Germline CDR1 reads KGHDR; CDR2 reads SFDVKD. Trimming pared 10 bases from V and 5 bases from J, leaving 11 bases between. CDR3 size: 13 residues. The DNA of the CDR3 is TGTGCCACAACTGGGGGGAATAATTCACCCCTCCACTTT. Translated: CATTGGNNSPLHF.

The chain has TRBV7-2 and TRBJ2-5; D is undetermined. The CDR3 contains 13 residues. Trimming pared 3 bases from V and 5 bases from J, leaving 10 bases between. Germline loops: CDR1 SGHTA, CDR2 FQGNSA. In DNA form, the CDR3 reads TGTGCCAGCAGCTTTTTGGGTTGGGAGACCCAGTACTTC. The encoded protein is CASSFLGWETQYF. Full variable domain (rest looked up from reference TRBV7-2 and TRBJ2-5): GAGVSQSPSNKVTEKGKDVELRCDPISGHTALYWYRQSLGQGLEFLIYFQGNSAPDKSGLPSDRFSAERTGGSVSTLTIQRTQQEDSAVYLCASSFLGWETQYFGPGTRLLVL.

This chain joins TRBV7-2 and TRBJ2-2, with 8 bases aligning to TRBD2. From germline, CDR1 is SGHTA and CDR2 FQGNSA. The CDR3 spans 16 residues. With V trimmed by 0 bases and J by 4 bases, 4 bases remained unmatched. The CDR3 reads CASSLARAGGTGELFF. In DNA, the CDR3 is TGTGCCAGCAGCTTAGCGCGGGCGGGGGGCACCGGGGAGCTGTTTTTT.

In this sample, this clone turned up once. V gene TRBV7-2 combines with J gene TRBJ1-5; a possible D gene is TRBD1 (5 bases). This CDR3 has 17 amino acids. Germline CDR1 and CDR2: SGHTA and FQGNSA. V was pared by 1 base and J by 2 bases, with 15 bases between. CDR3 sequence: CASSLGGGDYRNQPQHF. The DNA for the CDR3 is TGTGCCAGCAGCTTAGGGGGTGGGGACTATCGCAATCAGCCCCAGCATTTT.